This T cell receptor (beta chain) derives from a study of T cells in Graves' hyperthyroidism and ophthalmopathy. At the level of the study: The blood sample was taken at first diagnosis, before treatment began. General study results and limits: In blood, most of the thyroid clonotypes expanded above 0.001 were also present.

Researchers barred patients who had uncontrolled infection, other autoimmune disease, pregnancy or lactation. A roughly 9.1 ml volume of fresh peripheral blood provided the PBMCs. Regions amplified from RNA transcripts were the TCR beta CDR3 regions. The HTBI set primed first-round TCR CDR3 RT-PCR. TCRdb re-analysed the multiplex PCR reads in MiXCR, keeping a single row per CDR3 protein. The table lists around 700,000 distinct CDR3 sequences, 35% of them singletons. Comments on this clonotype: Its cognate antigen is unknown.

Losses at the gene ends were 1 base for V and 8 bases for J; bases not matched to a gene: 9. CDR3 length equals 14 residues. Germline CDR1 DFQATT, CDR2 SNEGSKA (reference sequence). This clonotype originated in a woman between 35 and 50 years old with Graves' hyperthyroidism. Sequencing was carried out using blood. The chain couples TRBV20-1 to TRBJ1-2, with 8 positions matching TRBD1. CDR3 bases: TGCAGTGCTAGAGGTCCAGGGGGCGATTGGGGCTACACCTTC. As protein: CSARGPGGDWGYTF.